The 3 T cell receptor beta chains reported below all come from one sample, sequenced in a study of regulatory dendritic cells for organ transplantation. CFSE-labeled sorted T cells met regulatory or mature dendritic cells for around 5 days. The assay was immunoSEQ multiplex PCR, and TCRdb's table has in-frame clones only and misses some. The table shows some 10,000 clones, with just under 90% occurring only once. Their antigens remain unidentified. The specimen was naive CD8+ T cells from blood cultured with dendritic cells. The subset is: CD45RA+ naive T cells. The receptor set was obtained from a human donor in good health.

The chain recombines TRBV27 with TRBJ2-7; a weak D match, TRBD1 (5 bases). There are 12 residues in the CDR3. CDR1 is MNHEY and CDR2 is SMNVEV in the germline V gene (reference sequence). Trimming shortened V by 8 bases and J by 7 bases, and 15 bases separated the two germline ends. CDR3 DNA: TGTGCCAGCCAGGGATCTAACGTTGAGCAGTACTTC. It yields the protein CASQGSNVEQYF.

The chain combines TRBV28 with TRBJ1-1, with D unclear. The CDR3 is 14 amino acids. V gave up 6 bases and J gave up 8 bases, with 19 bases separating them. Germline CDR1 MDHEN, CDR2 SYDVKM. CDR3 nucleotide sequence: TGTGCCAGCAGCCCCGAGTTGGGCAGTACCGAAGCTTTCTTT. It is translated as CASSPELGSTEAFF.

The chain employs TRBV28 and TRBJ1-2; D remains ambiguous. Deletions cut 2 bases from V and 1 base from J, with 8 bases between. Germline values: CDR1 MDHEN, CDR2 SYDVKM. CDR3 size: 14 residues. The CDR3 DNA reads TGTGCCAGCAGTTTAGGCCCAGATAACTATGGCTACACCTTC. It codes for CASSLGPDNYGYTF.